A single sample is the source of the 20 T cell receptor beta chains below, sequenced in a study of PD-L1 blockade in urothelial cancer. Only in-frame clones appear in the TCRdb table, and some are missing; sequencing was by immunoSEQ multiplex PCR. The sample includes 90,000 or so clones, around 91% of them seen just once. Time point given: pretreatment peripheral blood. The sequencing here drew on PBMCs, taken around atezolizumab (anti-PD-L1) treatment. The receptor set was obtained from a man between 60 and 70 years old with urothelial cancer.

The chain carries TRBV7-9 and TRBJ2-6, with 10 bases fitting TRBD1. The germline CDR1 and CDR2 sequences are SEHNR and FQNEAQ (reference sequence). The CDR3 is 18 amino acids. Losses at the gene ends were 5 bases for V and 1 base for J; bases not matched to a gene: 8. CDR3 residues: CASSRRTGGSSGANVLTF. For the CDR3, the DNA is TGTGCCAGCAGCAGAAGGACAGGGGGTTCGTCTGGGGCCAACGTCCTGACTTTC.

The rearrangement joins TRBV7-2 to TRBJ2-7, with 11 bases that match TRBD2. V was pared by 3 bases and J by 7 bases, with 5 bases of the junction left unmatched. This CDR3 comprises 14 residues. The germline gives CDR1 SGHTA, CDR2 FQGNSA. This CDR3 reads CASSLSSGRWEQYF. Written as DNA, the CDR3 is TGTGCCAGCAGCTTGTCTAGCGGGAGGTGGGAGCAGTACTTC.

This chain joins TRBV5-1 and TRBJ2-5, with unresolved D. The length of the CDR3 is 17 residues. Trimming left V 4 bases short and J 0 bases short, with 19 bases between. Germline CDR1 reads SGHRS; CDR2 reads YFSETQ. The CDR3 sequence: CASSPRPWRSYQETQYF. CDR3 nucleotides: TGCGCCAGCAGCCCCCGGCCCTGGCGGAGTTACCAAGAGACCCAGTACTTC.

The rearrangement links TRBV7-2 to TRBJ2-1; 7 bases line up with TRBD2. This CDR3 has 15 amino acids. V lost 6 bases, J lost 4 bases, and 9 bases stayed unmatched. Germline loops: CDR1 SGHTA, CDR2 FQGNSA. CDR3: CASSGAAGEYNEQFF. The DNA for the CDR3 is TGTGCCAGCAGTGGAGCTGCGGGAGAGTACAATGAGCAGTTCTTC.

This chain links TRBV30 with TRBJ2-3, with 7 bases lining up with TRBD1. CDR1 and CDR2 from the germline V gene are GTSNPN and SVGIG (reference sequence). Trimming took 2 bases from V and 0 from J; bases not matched to a gene: 14. This CDR3 comprises 18 residues. CDR3 in DNA: TGTGCCTGGAGTTCCCGTTGGAGACAGGGACGTAGCACAGATACGCAGTATTTT. Its protein product is CAWSSRWRQGRSTDTQYF.

V is TRBV19 and J is TRBJ2-1; the D gene is possibly TRBD2 (7 bases). The CDR3 spans 15 residues. Trimming left V 6 bases short and J 9 bases short, with 21 bases between. Germline V gene sequence: CDR1 LNHDA, CDR2 SQIVND (reference sequence). The CDR3 nucleotides read TGTGCCAGTAGCTGGGGCCGGGGGGCTGCCGGTGAGCAGTTCTTC. Protein sequence: CASSWGRGAAGEQFF.

CDR3: CASPWWRGLFF. Written as DNA, the CDR3 is TGTGCCAGCCCTTGGTGGCGGGGTTTGTTCTTC. The V gene is TRBV7-9, the J gene TRBJ2-1; D possibly corresponds to TRBD2 (6 bases). Deletions cut 8 bases from V and 15 bases from J, with 17 bases between. The CDR3 sequence is 11 residues long. The V gene's germline CDR1 is SEHNR and CDR2 FQNEAQ (reference sequence).

The rearrangement links TRBV7-2 to TRBJ2-3, with 8 bases identical to TRBD1. From germline, CDR1 is SGHTA and CDR2 FQGNSA. V lost 5 bases and J lost 2; bases outside the gene matches: 9. The CDR3 totals 16 residues. DNA of the CDR3: TGTGCCAGCAGCCCAAGGACAGGGCGTTACACAGATACGCAGTATTTT. Translating gives CASSPRTGRYTDTQYF.

The genes are TRBV7-9 and TRBJ2-7; the D is unclear. The CDR3 extends over 14 amino acids. Germline CDR1 and CDR2: SEHNR and FQNEAQ (reference sequence). Between the trimmed V and J ends, which lost 1 base and 3 bases, there was a span of 10 bases. The CDR3 sequence: CASSLDLSFYEQYF. Written as DNA, the CDR3 is TGTGCCAGCAGCTTAGATCTCAGTTTCTACGAGCAGTACTTC.

The chain has TRBV7-2 and TRBJ1-5; D not certain. Germline V gene sequence: CDR1 SGHTA, CDR2 FQGNSA. The germline V and J ends were trimmed by 2 bases and 1 base, with 12 bases remaining between them. CDR3 size: 16 residues. The CDR3, as DNA: TGTGCCAGCAGCTTATTGGGCGGACTAAGCAATCAGCCCCAGCATTTT. It yields the protein CASSLLGGLSNQPQHF.

The gene calls are TRBV19 and TRBJ2-1, with 8 bases that match TRBD2. The V and J ends lost 1 base and 0 bases, in that order; junction bases with no gene match: 5. This CDR3 comprises 17 residues. The germline V gene has CDR1 LNHDA and CDR2 SQIVND (reference sequence). The CDR3, as DNA: TGTGCCAGTAGTATAGCAGGTAGCGGGAACTCCTACAATGAGCAGTTCTTC. This codes for CASSIAGSGNSYNEQFF.

This clone has only a few counts. This chain links TRBV4-3 with TRBJ2-1, with 8 positions matching TRBD2. V gave up 1 base and J gave up 4 bases; unmatched junction bases: 3. The CDR3 runs to 15 residues. Per germline, CDR1 LGHNA and CDR2 YSLEER. CDR3 loop: CASSQAGGGYNEQFF. In DNA, the CDR3 is TGCGCCAGCAGCCAAGCCGGCGGGGGGTACAATGAGCAGTTCTTC.

This clone was detected only once. The chain carries TRBV5-1 and TRBJ2-3; TRBD2 matches 8 bases. Losses at the gene ends were 0 bases for V and 6 bases for J; bases not matched to a gene: 6. Germline V gene lookup returns CDR1 SGHRS and CDR2 YFSETQ. There are 15 residues in the CDR3. The CDR3 nucleotides are TGCGCCAGCAGCTTGGGGCACGGGAGGGCCGATACGCAGTATTTT. Its protein product is CASSLGHGRADTQYF.

The V and J genes are TRBV21-1 and TRBJ2-1; the DNA was not used to check the table's D call, TRBD1. TRBV21-1 is recorded as a pseudogene. This CDR3 is built from 13 residues. The CDR3 here is CASRQSSYNEQFF. Written as DNA, the CDR3 is TGTGCCAGCAGACAGAGCTCCTACAATGAGCAGTTCTTC.

CDR3 sequence: CAISVDRGPPVGYTF. The DNA of the CDR3 is TGTGCCATCAGTGTTGACAGGGGGCCGCCGGTTGGCTACACCTTC. The genes are TRBV10-3 and TRBJ1-2, with TRBD1 matching over 10 bases. Germline trimming cut 4 bases from V and 7 bases from J; bases unmatched to any gene: 9. In germline, CDR1 is ENHRY, CDR2 SYGVKD. This CDR3 is built from 15 residues.

V usage is TRBV19 and J usage is TRBJ2-2; TRBD2 agrees at 11 bases. J lost 5 bases, V lost 7 bases, and 6 bases had no gene match. Germline values: CDR1 LNHDA, CDR2 SQIVND (reference sequence). The CDR3 has 15 amino acids. The CDR3 DNA reads as TGTGCCAGTAAGGTGGCTAGCGGGGGGACCGGGGAGCTGTTTTTT. Its protein is CASKVASGGTGELFF. The variable domain in full, with the rest retrieved from reference TRBV19 and TRBJ2-2, is DGGITQSPKYLFRKEGQNVTLSCEQNLNHDAMYWYRQDPGQGLRLIYYSQIVNDFQKGDIAEGYSVSREKKESFPLTVTSAQKNPTAFYLCASKVASGGTGELFFGEGSRLTVL.

The chain combines TRBV2 with TRBJ1-3, with D unclear. The germline V gene has CDR1 SNHLY and CDR2 FYNNEI. The CDR3 extends over 11 amino acids. V shed 3 bases and J shed 8 bases, with 5 bases lying between them. CDR3 residues: CASSEQDTIYF. The DNA for the CDR3 is TGTGCCAGCAGTGAGCAGGACACCATATATTTT.

Only one count was recorded for this clone. This CDR3 is also generated by other DNA sequences in the sample. This chain joins TRBV7-2 and TRBJ2-7, with TRBD2 matching over 9 bases. The germline V gene has CDR1 SGHTA and CDR2 FQGNSA. The CDR3 has 16 residues. V gave up 4 bases and J gave up 0 bases; unmatched junction bases: 7. The CDR3 sequence is CASSSLAGVSSYEQYF. CDR3 nucleotide sequence: TGTGCCAGCAGCTCATTAGCGGGAGTTAGCTCCTACGAGCAGTACTTC.

The chain joins TRBV7-3 to TRBJ2-2; no clear D gene. V was trimmed by 4 bases and J by 6 bases, leaving 12 bases between them. The germline gives CDR1 SGHTA, CDR2 FQGTGA. CDR3 length: 14 residues. CDR3 in amino acids: CASSSNNSPGELFF. In DNA, the CDR3 is TGTGCCAGCAGCTCTAATAACAGTCCCGGGGAGCTGTTTTTT.

This chain links TRBV29-1 with TRBJ2-3; a weak D match, TRBD2 (5 bases). The CDR3 runs 11 residues. The V gene lost 7 bases and the J gene lost 12 bases, with 17 bases spanning the gap. Looked up from germline, CDR1 is SQVTM and CDR2 is ANQGSEA. CDR3 protein: CSAGADSAQYF. CDR3 nucleotide sequence: TGCAGCGCTGGCGCGGACTCAGCACAGTATTTT.